This entry is about one T cell receptor beta chain. The PCR employed 60 Vbeta primers together with 13 Jbeta primers. TCRdb's copy holds only in-frame clones and misses some; the assay was immunoSEQ multiplex PCR. This sample's table has around 210,000 clones. Trimming removed 0 bases from V and 8 bases from J, with 14 bases in between. The germline CDR1 and CDR2 sequences are LGHNA and YSLEER. The CDR3 has 15 amino acids. This record belongs to a study of cytomegalovirus exposure and HLA in healthy donors. The TCR comes from a young woman in good health and CMV-seropositive. Sequencing input: PBMCs. The chain uses TRBV4-3 and TRBJ2-1; the D gene is possibly TRBD1 (5 bases). CDR3 residues: CASSQDVQEQDEQFF. Here the CDR3 DNA reads TGCGCCAGCAGCCAAGATGTGCAAGAACAGGATGAGCAGTTCTTC.